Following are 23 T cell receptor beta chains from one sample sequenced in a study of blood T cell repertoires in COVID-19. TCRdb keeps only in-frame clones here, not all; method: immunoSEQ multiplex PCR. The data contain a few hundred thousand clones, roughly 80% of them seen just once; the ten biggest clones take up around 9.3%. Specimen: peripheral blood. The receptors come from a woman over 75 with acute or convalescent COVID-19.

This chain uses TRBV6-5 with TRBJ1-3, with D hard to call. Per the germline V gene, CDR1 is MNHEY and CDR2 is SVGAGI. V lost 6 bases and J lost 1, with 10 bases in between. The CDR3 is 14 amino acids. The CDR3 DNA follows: TGTGCCAGCAGCCGCAGTATTTCTGGAAACACCATATATTTT. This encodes CASSRSISGNTIYF.

The CDR3 DNA follows: TGTGCCAGCAGCTTGCAGGGTATCACTGAAGCTTTCTTT. Protein product: CASSLQGITEAFF. The V gene is TRBV7-9, the J gene TRBJ1-1; D perhaps matches TRBD1 (5 bases). This CDR3 comprises 13 residues. Germline CDR1 and CDR2: SEHNR and FQNEAQ (reference sequence). V lost 3 bases and J lost 4, with 9 bases in between.

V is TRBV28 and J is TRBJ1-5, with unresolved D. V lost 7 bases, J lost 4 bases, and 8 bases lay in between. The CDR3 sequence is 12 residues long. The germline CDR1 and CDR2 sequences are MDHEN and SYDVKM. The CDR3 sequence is CASTAGNQPQHF. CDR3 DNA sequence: TGTGCCAGCACCGCGGGAAATCAGCCCCAGCATTTT.

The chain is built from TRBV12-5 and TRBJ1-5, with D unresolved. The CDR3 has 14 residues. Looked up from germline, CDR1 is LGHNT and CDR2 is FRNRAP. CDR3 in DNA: TGTGCCTCGGCGGGCGTCTATAGCAATCAGCCCCAGCATTTT. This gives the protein CASAGVYSNQPQHF.

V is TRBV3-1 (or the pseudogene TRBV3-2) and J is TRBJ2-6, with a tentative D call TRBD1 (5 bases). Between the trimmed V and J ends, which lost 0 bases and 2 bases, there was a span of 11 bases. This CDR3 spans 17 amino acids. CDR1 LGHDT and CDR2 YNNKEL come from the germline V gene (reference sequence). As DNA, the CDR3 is TGTGCCAGCAGCCAAGAACAGGCCAGAGCTGGGGCCAACGTCCTGACTTTC. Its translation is CASSQEQARAGANVLTF.

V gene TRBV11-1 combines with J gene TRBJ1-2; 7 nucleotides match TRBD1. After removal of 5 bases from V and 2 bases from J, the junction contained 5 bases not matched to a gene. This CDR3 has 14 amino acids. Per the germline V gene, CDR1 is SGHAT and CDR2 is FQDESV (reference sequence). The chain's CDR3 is CASSTGRGNYGYTF. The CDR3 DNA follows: TGTGCCAGCAGCACCGGCAGGGGGAACTATGGCTACACCTTC.

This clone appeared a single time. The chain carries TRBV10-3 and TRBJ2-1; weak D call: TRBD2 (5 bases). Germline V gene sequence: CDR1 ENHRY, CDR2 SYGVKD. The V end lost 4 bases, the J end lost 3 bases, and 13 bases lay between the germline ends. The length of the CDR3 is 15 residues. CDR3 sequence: CAISGGEPLYNEQFF. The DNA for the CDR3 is TGTGCCATCAGTGGGGGAGAGCCCCTCTACAATGAGCAGTTCTTC.

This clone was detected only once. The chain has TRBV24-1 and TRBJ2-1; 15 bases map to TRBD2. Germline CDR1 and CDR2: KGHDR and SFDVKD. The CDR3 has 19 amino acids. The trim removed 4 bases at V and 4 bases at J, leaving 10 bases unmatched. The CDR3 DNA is TGTGCCACCAGTGACCCCGGGACTAGCGGGGGGCCCCTTTACAATGAGCAGTTCTTC. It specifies CATSDPGTSGGPLYNEQFF.

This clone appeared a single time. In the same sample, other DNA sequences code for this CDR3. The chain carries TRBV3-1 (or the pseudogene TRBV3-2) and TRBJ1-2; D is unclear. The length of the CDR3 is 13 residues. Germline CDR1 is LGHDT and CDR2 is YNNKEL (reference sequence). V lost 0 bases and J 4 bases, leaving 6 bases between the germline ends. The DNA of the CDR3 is TGTGCCAGCAGCCAAGATTCGGGCTATGGCTACACCTTC. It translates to CASSQDSGYGYTF.

CDR3 in amino acids: CASSSVPRGAGTEAFF. CDR3 nucleotide sequence: TGTGCCAGCAGCTCGGTGCCCCGGGGGGCGGGCACTGAAGCTTTCTTT. The chain uses TRBV3-1 (or the pseudogene TRBV3-2) and TRBJ1-1; D may be TRBD1 (6 bases). The CDR3 has 16 residues. Germline values: CDR1 LGHDT, CDR2 YNNKEL (reference sequence). V shed 5 bases and J shed 4 bases, with 20 bases lying between them.

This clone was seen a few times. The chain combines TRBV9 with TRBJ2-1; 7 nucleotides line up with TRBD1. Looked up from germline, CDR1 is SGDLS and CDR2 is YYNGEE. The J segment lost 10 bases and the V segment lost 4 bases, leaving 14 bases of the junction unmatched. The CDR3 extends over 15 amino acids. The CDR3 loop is CASSFGQVIEGEQFF. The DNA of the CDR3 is TGTGCCAGCAGCTTCGGACAGGTCATCGAGGGCGAGCAGTTCTTC.

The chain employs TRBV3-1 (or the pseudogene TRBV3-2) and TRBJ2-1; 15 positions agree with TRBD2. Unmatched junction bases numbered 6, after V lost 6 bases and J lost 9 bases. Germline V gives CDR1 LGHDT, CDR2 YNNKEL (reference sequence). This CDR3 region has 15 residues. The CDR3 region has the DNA TGTGCCAGCAGTCGGACTAGCGGGGGGGCCATTGAGCAGTTCTTC. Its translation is CASSRTSGGAIEQFF.

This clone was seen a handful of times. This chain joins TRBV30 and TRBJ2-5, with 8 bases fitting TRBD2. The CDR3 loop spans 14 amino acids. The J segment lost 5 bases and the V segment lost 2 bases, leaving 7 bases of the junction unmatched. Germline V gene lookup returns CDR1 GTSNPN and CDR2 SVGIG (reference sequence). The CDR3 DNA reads TGTGCCTGGAGTCCAGGACTAGCCGGGGAGACCCAGTACTTC. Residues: CAWSPGLAGETQYF.

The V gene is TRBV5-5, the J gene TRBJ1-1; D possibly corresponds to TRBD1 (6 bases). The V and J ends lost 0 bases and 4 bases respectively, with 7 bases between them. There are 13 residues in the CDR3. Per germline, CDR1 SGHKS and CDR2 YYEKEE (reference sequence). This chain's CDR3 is CASSLAGVTEAFF. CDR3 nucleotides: TGTGCCAGCAGCTTGGCAGGGGTCACTGAAGCTTTCTTT.

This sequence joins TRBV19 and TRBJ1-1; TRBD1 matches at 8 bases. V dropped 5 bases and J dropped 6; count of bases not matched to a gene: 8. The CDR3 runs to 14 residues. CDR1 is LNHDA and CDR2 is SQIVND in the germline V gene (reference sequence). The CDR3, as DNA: TGTGCCAGTAGTCTGGACAGGGTTTCGGCTGAAGCTTTCTTT. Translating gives CASSLDRVSAEAFF. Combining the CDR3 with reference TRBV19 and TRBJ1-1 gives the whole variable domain DGGITQSPKYLFRKEGQNVTLSCEQNLNHDAMYWYRQDPGQGLRLIYYSQIVNDFQKGDIAEGYSVSREKKESFPLTVTSAQKNPTAFYLCASSLDRVSAEAFFGQGTRLTVV.

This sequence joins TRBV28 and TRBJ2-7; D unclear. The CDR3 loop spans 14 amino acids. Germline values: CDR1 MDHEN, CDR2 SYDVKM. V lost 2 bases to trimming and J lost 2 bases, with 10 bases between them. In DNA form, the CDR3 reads TGTGCCAGCAGTTTACCAGTTCTCCCCTACGAGCAGTACTTC. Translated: CASSLPVLPYEQYF. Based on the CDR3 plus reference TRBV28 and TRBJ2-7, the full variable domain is DVKVTQSSRYLVKRTGEKVFLECVQDMDHENMFWYRQDPGLGLRLIYFSYDVKMKEKGDIPEGYSVSREKKERFSLILESASTNQTSMYLCASSLPVLPYEQYFGPGTRLTVT.

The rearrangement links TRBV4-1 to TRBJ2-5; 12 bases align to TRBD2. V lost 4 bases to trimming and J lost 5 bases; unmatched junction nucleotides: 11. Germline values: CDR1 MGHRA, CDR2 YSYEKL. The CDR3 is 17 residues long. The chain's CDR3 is CASSPGPLAGGPETQYF. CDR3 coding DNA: TGCGCCAGCAGCCCAGGTCCCCTAGCGGGAGGGCCCGAGACCCAGTACTTC.

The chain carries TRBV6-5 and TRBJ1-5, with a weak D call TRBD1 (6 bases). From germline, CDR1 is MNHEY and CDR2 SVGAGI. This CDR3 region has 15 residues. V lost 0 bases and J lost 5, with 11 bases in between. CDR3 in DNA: TGTGCCAGCAGTTACTCGAGTGGGGGCTATCAGCCCCAGCATTTT. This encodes CASSYSSGGYQPQHF.

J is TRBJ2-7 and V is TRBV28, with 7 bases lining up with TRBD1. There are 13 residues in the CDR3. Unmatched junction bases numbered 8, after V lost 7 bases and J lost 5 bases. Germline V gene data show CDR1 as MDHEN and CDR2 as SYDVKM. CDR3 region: CASNRQGRDEQYF. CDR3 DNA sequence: TGTGCCAGCAACAGACAGGGACGCGACGAGCAGTACTTC.

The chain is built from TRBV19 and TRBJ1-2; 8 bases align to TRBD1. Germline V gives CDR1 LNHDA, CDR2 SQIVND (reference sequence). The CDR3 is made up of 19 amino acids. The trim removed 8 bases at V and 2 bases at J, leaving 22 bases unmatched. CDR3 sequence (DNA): TGTGCCAGTCGAACCGACAGGGGTGGCATTGGCGAGGGAAACTATGGCTACACCTTC. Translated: CASRTDRGGIGEGNYGYTF. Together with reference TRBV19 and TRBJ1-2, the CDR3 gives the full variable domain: DGGITQSPKYLFRKEGQNVTLSCEQNLNHDAMYWYRQDPGQGLRLIYYSQIVNDFQKGDIAEGYSVSREKKESFPLTVTSAQKNPTAFYLCASRTDRGGIGEGNYGYTFGSGTRLTVV.

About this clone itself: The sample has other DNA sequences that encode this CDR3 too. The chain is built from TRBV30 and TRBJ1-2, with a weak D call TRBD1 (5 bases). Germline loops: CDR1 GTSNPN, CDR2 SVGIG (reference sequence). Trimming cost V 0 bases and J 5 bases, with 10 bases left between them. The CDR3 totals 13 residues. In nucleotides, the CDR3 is TGTGCCTGGAGTGTCCAGGGTGCTTATGGCTACACCTTC. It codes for CAWSVQGAYGYTF.

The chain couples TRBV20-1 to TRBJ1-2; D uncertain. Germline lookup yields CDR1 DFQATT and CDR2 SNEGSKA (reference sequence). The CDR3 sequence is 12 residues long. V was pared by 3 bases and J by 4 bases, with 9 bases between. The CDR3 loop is CSASSGFYGYTF. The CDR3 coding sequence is TGCAGTGCTAGTAGCGGGTTCTATGGCTACACCTTC.

The DNA of the CDR3 is TGTGCCAGCAGTTCCCTCAGGGGCGCCTTGGCACCCCTCCACTTT. This codes for CASSSLRGALAPLHF. V usage is TRBV27 and J usage is TRBJ1-6; TRBD1 might be the D (6 bases). There are 15 residues in the CDR3. V was shortened by 4 bases and J by 11 bases, with 18 bases between the two germline ends. CDR1 is MNHEY, CDR2 SMNVEV, per germline (reference sequence).